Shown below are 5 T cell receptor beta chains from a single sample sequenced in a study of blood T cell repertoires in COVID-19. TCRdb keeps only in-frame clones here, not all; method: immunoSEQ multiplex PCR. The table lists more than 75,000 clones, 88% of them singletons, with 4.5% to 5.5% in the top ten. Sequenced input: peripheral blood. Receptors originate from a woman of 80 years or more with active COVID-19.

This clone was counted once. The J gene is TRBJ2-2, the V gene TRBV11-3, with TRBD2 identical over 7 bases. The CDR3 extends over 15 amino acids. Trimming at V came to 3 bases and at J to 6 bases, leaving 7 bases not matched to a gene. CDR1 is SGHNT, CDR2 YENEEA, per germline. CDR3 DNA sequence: TGTGCCAGCAGCTTCGGCGGGAGAATGGCCGGGGAGCTGTTTTTT. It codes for CASSFGGRMAGELFF. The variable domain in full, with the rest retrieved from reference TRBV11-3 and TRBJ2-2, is EAGVVQSPRYKIIEKKQPVAFWCNPISGHNTLYWYLQNLGQGPELLIRYENEEAVDDSQLPKDRFSAERLKGVDSTLKIQPAELGDSAVYLCASSFGGRMAGELFFGEGSRLTVL.

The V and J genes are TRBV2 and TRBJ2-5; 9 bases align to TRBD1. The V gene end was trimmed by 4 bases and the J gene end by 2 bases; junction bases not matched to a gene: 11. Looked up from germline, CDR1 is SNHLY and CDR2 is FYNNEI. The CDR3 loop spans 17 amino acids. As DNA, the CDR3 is TGTGCCAGCAGTGCCGGGACAGGGAGGCATTGGCAAGAGACCCAGTACTTC. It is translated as CASSAGTGRHWQETQYF.

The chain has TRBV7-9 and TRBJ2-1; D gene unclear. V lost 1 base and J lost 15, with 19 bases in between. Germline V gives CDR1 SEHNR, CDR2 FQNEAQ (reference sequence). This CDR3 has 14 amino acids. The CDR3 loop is CASSLVLGPSDPFF. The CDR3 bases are TGTGCCAGCAGCTTAGTCCTTGGTCCGAGTGATCCGTTCTTC.

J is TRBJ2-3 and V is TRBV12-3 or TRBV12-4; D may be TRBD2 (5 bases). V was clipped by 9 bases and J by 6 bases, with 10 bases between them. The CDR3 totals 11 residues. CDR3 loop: CASGRADTQYF. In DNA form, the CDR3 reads TGTGCCAGTGGGCGGGCCGATACGCAGTATTTT.

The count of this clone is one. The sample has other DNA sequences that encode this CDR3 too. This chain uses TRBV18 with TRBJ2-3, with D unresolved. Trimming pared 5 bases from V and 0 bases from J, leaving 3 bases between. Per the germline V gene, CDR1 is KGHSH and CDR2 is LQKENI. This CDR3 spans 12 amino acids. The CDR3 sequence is CASSTSTDTQYF. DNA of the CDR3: TGTGCCAGCTCAACTAGCACAGATACGCAGTATTTT.